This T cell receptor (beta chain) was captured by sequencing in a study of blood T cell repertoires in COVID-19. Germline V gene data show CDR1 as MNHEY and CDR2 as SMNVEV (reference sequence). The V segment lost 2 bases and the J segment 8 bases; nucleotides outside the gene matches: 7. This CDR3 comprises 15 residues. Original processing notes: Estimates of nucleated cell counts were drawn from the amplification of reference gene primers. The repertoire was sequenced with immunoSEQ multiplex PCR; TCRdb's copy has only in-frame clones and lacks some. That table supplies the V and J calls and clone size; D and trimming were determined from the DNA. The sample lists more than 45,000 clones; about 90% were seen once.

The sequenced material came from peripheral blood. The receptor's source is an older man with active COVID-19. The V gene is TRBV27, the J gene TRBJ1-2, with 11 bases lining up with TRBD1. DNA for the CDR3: TGTGCCAGCAGTTTACGGACAGGGGGCTTAGGGGGCTACACCTTC. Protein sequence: CASSLRTGGLGGYTF.